What follows are 32 T cell receptor beta chains derived from one specimen sequenced in a study of blood T cell repertoires in COVID-19 (dated by TCRdb to about 2020). The library was produced with the immunoSEQ multiplex PCR assay. Entries here come from immuneACCESS through TCRdb and include only in-frame sequences with V and J called. Some clones fail to appear in such tables; in the studies checked, an unresolved V gene covers under half of the shortfall, and the cause of the remainder is unknown. This sample lists about 59,000 clones; 91% were detected once. In total, the top ten clones hold approximately 8.1% of the sample. Sequenced input: peripheral blood. These receptors were collected from a human donor in a cohort sampled during active COVID-19.

The chain links TRBV6-4 to TRBJ1-6; 7 bases map to TRBD1. There are 14 residues in the CDR3. The junction had 5 bases not matched to a gene; V was cut back by 3 bases and J by 9 bases. Germline loops: CDR1 MRHNA, CDR2 SNTAGT. The CDR3 nucleotides are TGTGCCAGCAGTGAGAAAGGGGGCCGTTCACCCCTCCACTTT. The encoded protein is CASSEKGGRSPLHF.

J is TRBJ2-5 and V is TRBV7-3; TRBD2 matches at 9 bases. Per germline, CDR1 SGHTA and CDR2 FQGTGA. This CDR3 is built from 16 residues. V shed 5 bases and J 5 bases; nucleotides not matched to a gene: 12. The CDR3: CASSPHRLAEGETQYF. The CDR3 bases are TGTGCCAGCAGCCCCCATCGACTAGCGGAGGGGGAGACCCAGTACTTC.

V usage is TRBV7-9 and J usage is TRBJ2-7, with TRBD1 as a possible D gene (6 bases). V dropped 5 bases and J dropped 5 bases, with 13 bases sitting between them. The CDR3 is made up of 13 amino acids. Germline CDR1 SEHNR, CDR2 FQNEAQ (reference sequence). The DNA of the CDR3 is TGTGCCAGCAGCCAAAGGGGGATCGACGAGCAGTACTTC. Translated: CASSQRGIDEQYF. Supplemented by reference TRBV7-9 and TRBJ2-7, the full variable domain reads DTGVSQNPRHKITKRGQNVTFRCDPISEHNRLYWYRQTLGQGPEFLTYFQNEAQLEKSRLLSDRFSAERPKGSFSTLEIQRTEQGDSAMYLCASSQRGIDEQYFGPGTRLTVT.

J is TRBJ2-7 and V is TRBV11-3, with no clear D. Trimming removed 2 bases from V and 0 bases from J, with 8 bases in between. The CDR3 sequence is 14 residues long. CDR1 is SGHNT and CDR2 is YENEEA in the germline V gene. CDR3: CASSLLEYSYEQYF. The CDR3 DNA is TGTGCCAGCAGCTTACTGGAGTACTCCTACGAGCAGTACTTC.

V and J are TRBV6-5 and TRBJ1-1; D not certain. This CDR3 comprises 15 residues. Trimming left V 4 bases short and J 0 bases short, with 12 bases between. Looked up from germline, CDR1 is MNHEY and CDR2 is SVGAGI. In DNA form, the CDR3 reads TGTGCCAGCAGTTCCCCGACGGGTTTGAACACTGAAGCTTTCTTT. It is translated as CASSSPTGLNTEAFF.

V is TRBV5-1 and J is TRBJ2-1; 11 bases align to TRBD2. V gave up 6 bases and J gave up 3 bases; unmatched junction bases: 2. This CDR3 contains 14 residues. Germline V gene sequence: CDR1 SGHRS, CDR2 YFSETQ. CDR3 amino acids: CASTLAGDYNEQFF. Written as DNA, the CDR3 is TGCGCCAGCACACTAGCGGGAGACTACAATGAGCAGTTCTTC. The full variable domain, in which reference TRBV5-1 and TRBJ2-1 provide the parts outside the CDR3, is KAGVTQTPRYLIKTRGQQVTLSCSPISGHRSVSWYQQTPGQGLQFLFEYFSETQRNKGNFPGRFSGRQFSNSRSEMNVSTLELGDSALYLCASTLAGDYNEQFFGPGTRLTVL.

The chain links TRBV30 to TRBJ2-3; TRBD1 might be the D (5 bases). Germline loops: CDR1 GTSNPN, CDR2 SVGIG (reference sequence). V was cut by 2 bases and J by 6 bases, with 18 bases left in between. This CDR3 is built from 15 residues. Here the CDR3 reads CAWSSQGSGVDTQYF. The CDR3 DNA sequence: TGTGCCTGGAGTTCCCAGGGTAGTGGGGTGGATACGCAGTATTTT.

This chain connects TRBV6-1 to TRBJ1-2, with D possibly matching TRBD1 (5 bases). Trimming removed 4 bases from V and 3 bases from J, with 18 bases in between. Germline V CDR1 and CDR2: MNHNS, SASEGT. This CDR3 has 16 residues. CDR3 DNA: TGTGCCAGCAGTGCAGTAACCCGGGGGGGTTACTATGGCTACACCTTC. Amino acid sequence: CASSAVTRGGYYGYTF.

This clone occurred a few times. The rearrangement uses TRBV7-2 and TRBJ2-5; maybe TRBD2 (6 bases). The length of the CDR3 is 12 residues. The V end lost 3 bases, the J end lost 9 bases, and 11 bases lay between the germline ends. Germline V gives CDR1 SGHTA, CDR2 FQGNSA. This CDR3 reads CASSFPGLPQYF. The DNA for the CDR3 is TGTGCCAGCAGCTTTCCTGGACTACCCCAGTACTTC.

The rearrangement uses TRBV5-1 and TRBJ1-6; D unresolved. The CDR3 covers 13 residues. V shed 2 bases and J shed 7 bases, with 7 bases lying between them. Germline V gives CDR1 SGHRS, CDR2 YFSETQ. CDR3 sequence reads: CASSLAGNSPLHF. In DNA form, the CDR3 reads TGCGCCAGCAGCTTAGCAGGAAATTCACCCCTCCACTTT.

The V call is TRBV9, the J call TRBJ2-3; perhaps TRBD2 as D (5 bases). The germline CDR1 and CDR2 sequences are SGDLS and YYNGEE. The length of the CDR3 is 14 residues. Deletions cut 0 bases from V and 4 bases from J, with 9 bases between. CDR3 loop: CASSVEIAPDTQYF. The CDR3, as DNA: TGTGCCAGCAGCGTAGAAATAGCGCCAGATACGCAGTATTTT.

The genes are TRBV28 and TRBJ2-4; perhaps TRBD1 as D (6 bases). V dropped 6 bases and J dropped 6 bases, with 15 bases sitting between them. Germline V gene lookup returns CDR1 MDHEN and CDR2 SYDVKM. The CDR3 spans 14 residues. The CDR3 DNA sequence: TGTGCCAGCAGCCTGGACAGCCCTCGAAACATTCAGTACTTC. Protein: CASSLDSPRNIQYF.

The rearrangement joins TRBV7-9 to TRBJ2-1; 7 positions agree with TRBD2. The length of the CDR3 is 17 residues. Germline-derived CDR1 and CDR2 are SEHNR and FQNEAQ (reference sequence). V shed 5 bases and J 0 bases; nucleotides not matched to a gene: 10. CDR3 nucleotide sequence: TGTGCCAGCAGCCCACCCGGGACTACCTTCTCCTACAATGAGCAGTTCTTC. This gives the protein CASSPPGTTFSYNEQFF.

V gene TRBV9 combines with J gene TRBJ2-2; D call uncertain. The V end was cut by 0 bases, the J end by 5 bases, with 11 bases between. This CDR3 has 15 amino acids. Germline CDR1 and CDR2: SGDLS and YYNGEE. Here the CDR3 reads CASSVDVGWTGELFF. The CDR3 DNA sequence: TGTGCCAGCAGCGTAGATGTCGGGTGGACCGGGGAGCTGTTTTTT.

The chain couples TRBV15 to TRBJ2-1, with D possibly matching TRBD2 (5 bases). The CDR3 runs to 17 residues. V was pared by 1 base and J by 4 bases, with 17 bases between. In germline, CDR1 is LNHNV, CDR2 YYDKDF (reference sequence). DNA for the CDR3: TGTGCCACCAGCAGAGGGGCAGGCGAGGGCGGTTACAATGAGCAGTTCTTC. Translating it yields CATSRGAGEGGYNEQFF.

V and J are TRBV18 and TRBJ2-1; 7 bases agree with TRBD1. The CDR3 is 14 amino acids. Germline CDR1 and CDR2: KGHSH and LQKENI. The J segment lost 9 bases and the V segment lost 8 bases, leaving 13 bases of the junction unmatched. The CDR3 bases are TGTGCCAGCACCCGACAGGGACGTAGGGGTGAGCAGTTCTTC. It translates to CASTRQGRRGEQFF. Full variable domain (missing parts from reference TRBV18 and TRBJ2-1): NAGVMQNPRHLVRRRGQEARLRCSPMKGHSHVYWYRQLPEEGLKFMVYLQKENIIDESGMPKERFSAEFPKEGPSILRIQQVVRGDSAAYFCASTRQGRRGEQFFGPGTRLTVL.

The chain recombines TRBV19 with TRBJ2-5; D might be TRBD1 (6 bases). CDR1 is LNHDA, CDR2 SQIVND, per germline (reference sequence). V was clipped by 7 bases and J by 3 bases, with 18 bases between them. The CDR3 is 15 amino acids. CDR3 region: CASTKLGAGKETQYF. Here the CDR3 DNA reads TGTGCCAGTACCAAACTGGGGGCAGGTAAAGAGACCCAGTACTTC.

The chain uses TRBV9 and TRBJ1-2; D is ambiguous. The CDR3 is made up of 13 amino acids. Germline assignment: CDR1 SGDLS and CDR2 YYNGEE. The ends were cut back, 4 bases at V and 8 bases at J, with 15 bases in the middle. CDR3 sequence (DNA): TGTGCCAGCAGCCGGGAGGCAGGTCTGGGCTACACCTTC. This gives the protein CASSREAGLGYTF.

The chain is built from TRBV29-1 and TRBJ2-7, with 10 bases matching TRBD1. Germline V gene data show CDR1 as SQVTM and CDR2 as ANQGSEA. Losses at the gene ends were 3 bases for V and 0 bases for J; bases not matched to a gene: 8. The CDR3 runs to 16 residues. The CDR3 sequence: CSVEGHGTGASYEQYF. The CDR3 DNA reads TGCAGCGTTGAGGGTCACGGGACAGGGGCCTCCTACGAGCAGTACTTC.

This chain uses TRBV7-5 with TRBJ2-4; whether TRBD2, the table's D call, matches the DNA was not checked. TRBV7-5 is a listed pseudogene. The CDR3 contains 13 residues. The CDR3 region is CARSFGGDDIQYF. Here the CDR3 DNA reads TGTGCCAGAAGCTTCGGGGGTGATGACATTCAGTACTTC.

This chain connects TRBV5-8 to TRBJ2-7; D not resolved. The germline CDR1 and CDR2 sequences are SGHTS and YDEGEE. The V end was cut by 4 bases, the J end by 2 bases, with 10 bases between. The CDR3 is 13 residues long. The CDR3 loop reads CASSLPPAYEQYF. The DNA of the CDR3 is TGTGCCAGCAGCCTTCCCCCTGCCTACGAGCAGTACTTC.

This chain links TRBV29-1 with TRBJ1-1, with TRBD1 matching over 7 bases. The V and J ends lost 4 bases and 0 bases, in that order; junction bases with no gene match: 5. From germline, CDR1 is SQVTM and CDR2 ANQGSEA. The CDR3 has 14 residues. CDR3 DNA: TGCAGCGTTGGCACGACAGGGATGAACACTGAAGCTTTCTTT. Its translation: CSVGTTGMNTEAFF.

The chain has TRBV6-1 and TRBJ2-2, with D unclear. V was cut by 1 base and J by 6 bases, with 6 bases left in between. This CDR3 comprises 13 residues. Per germline, CDR1 MNHNS and CDR2 SASEGT. This CDR3 reads CASSEERAGELFF. The DNA for the CDR3 is TGTGCCAGCAGTGAAGAGCGAGCCGGGGAGCTGTTTTTT.

This chain joins TRBV29-1 and TRBJ1-1; TRBD1 matches at 11 bases. The germline V gene encodes CDR1 SQVTM and CDR2 ANQGSEA. The CDR3 is 17 amino acids. The V and J ends lost 3 bases and 0 bases, in that order; junction bases with no gene match: 9. CDR3 sequence reads: CSVDLEGQGDLNTEAFF. As DNA, the CDR3 is TGCAGCGTTGATTTAGAGGGACAGGGGGACCTGAACACTGAAGCTTTCTTT.

In this sample, this clone turned up a few times. The genes are TRBV7-2 and TRBJ1-1; 7 positions agree with TRBD1. The V segment lost 3 bases and the J segment 7 bases; nucleotides outside the gene matches: 5. CDR1 is SGHTA and CDR2 is FQGNSA in the germline V gene. CDR3 size: 13 residues. Here the CDR3 DNA reads TGTGCCAGCAGCTTCTCAGGGGGTCTTGAAGCTTTCTTT. Translating it yields CASSFSGGLEAFF.

CDR3 nucleotides: TGCGCCAGCAGCCCGTCAGGGACACAGAACTATGGCTACACCTTC. It translates to CASSPSGTQNYGYTF. J is TRBJ1-2 and V is TRBV5-1; maybe TRBD1 (6 bases). With 4 bases removed from V and 2 bases from J, the gap between germline ends came to 15 bases. Germline CDR1 SGHRS, CDR2 YFSETQ. The CDR3 length is 15 residues.

The rearrangement uses TRBV5-1 and TRBJ2-3; 8 bases are a match to TRBD1. Unmatched junction bases numbered 14, after V lost 2 bases and J lost 6 bases. Germline assignment: CDR1 SGHRS and CDR2 YFSETQ. The CDR3 contains 17 residues. This CDR3 reads CASSFGQGGTYGDTQYF. The CDR3 DNA is TGCGCCAGCAGCTTCGGACAGGGAGGTACCTACGGCGATACGCAGTATTTT.

V gene TRBV20-1 combines with J gene TRBJ1-2; D remains unclear. Trimming removed 3 bases from V and 4 bases from J, with 6 bases in between. This CDR3 has 11 amino acids. Germline CDR1 DFQATT, CDR2 SNEGSKA (reference sequence). In DNA, the CDR3 is TGCAGTGCTAGTCTCAGCTATGGCTACACCTTC. This gives the protein CSASLSYGYTF.

This clone appeared a single time. V usage is TRBV7-9 and J usage is TRBJ2-7; tentatively, D is TRBD2 (6 bases). This CDR3 is built from 15 residues. V was shortened by 5 bases and J by 2 bases, with 16 bases between the two germline ends. Per the germline V gene, CDR1 is SEHNR and CDR2 is FQNEAQ (reference sequence). In DNA form, the CDR3 reads TGTGCCAGCAGCCCTTCGGGAGAATACCCCTACGAGCAGTACTTC. Translating it yields CASSPSGEYPYEQYF.

For this clone: The same CDR3 is also encoded by other DNA sequences in this sample. This chain uses TRBV9 with TRBJ1-1, with TRBD1 identical over 7 bases. CDR1 is SGDLS, CDR2 YYNGEE, per germline. V trimming: 4 bases; J trimming: 8 bases; junction bases outside the gene matches: 5. This CDR3 is built from 12 residues. CDR3 nucleotides: TGTGCCAGCAGCTTAAGACAGGGCGAAGCTTTCTTT. This sequence encodes CASSLRQGEAFF.

The rearrangement uses TRBV16 and TRBJ2-3; D remains unclear. The CDR3 spans 12 residues. The germline gives CDR1 KGHSY, CDR2 FQNENV. V was clipped by 0 bases and J by 5 bases, with 3 bases between them. The CDR3 coding sequence is TGTGCCAGCAGCCAATCGAGAGATACGCAGTATTTT. Translation: CASSQSRDTQYF.

The V and J genes are TRBV11-2 and TRBJ2-4, with 9 bases identical to TRBD1. The CDR3 consists of 16 residues. CDR1 and CDR2 (germline): SGHAT, FQNNGV. V dropped 4 bases and J dropped 1; count of bases not matched to a gene: 5. CDR3 residues: CASSSRTGVAKNIQYF. The CDR3 nucleotides read TGTGCCAGCAGCTCTAGGACAGGGGTGGCCAAAAACATTCAGTACTTC. Based on the CDR3 plus reference TRBV11-2 and TRBJ2-4, the full variable domain is EAGVAQSPRYKIIEKRQSVAFWCNPISGHATLYWYQQILGQGPKLLIQFQNNGVVDDSQLPKDRFSAERLKGVDSTLKIQPAKLEDSAVYLCASSSRTGVAKNIQYFGAGTRLSVL.